The rows below give T cell receptor beta chains drawn from one sample of a study of immune evolution from preneoplasia to lung adenocarcinoma. Repertoires were generated with immunoSEQ multiplex PCR, while TCRdb's copy carries only in-frame clones and drops some. The table records approximately 5,000 clones, roughly three quarters of them present only once. Sequenced sample: FFPE adjacent normal lung tissue. The source of these receptors is a donor at least 70 years old with lung adenocarcinoma. Both conserved end residues are part of each CDR3. D genes are given only for firm matches. Size values are once, few and many counts, or a class for expanded clones, and some rows have none.

size: once; length: 13; V: TRBV7-9; D: -; J: TRBJ1-1; DNA: TGTGCCAGCAGCTTCAGGAAGAACACTGAAGCTTTCTTT; CDR3: CASSFRKNTEAFF
size: once; length: 14; V: TRBV4-1; D: -; J: TRBJ2-7; DNA: TGCGCCAGCAGCCAAAGAGGGAGCTCCTACGAGCAGTACTTC; CDR3: CASSQRGSSYEQYF
size: -; length: 14; V: TRBV11-2; D: TRBD2; J: TRBJ2-7; DNA: TGTGCCAGCAGCTTAGCGGGAGGGACCTACGAGCAGTACTTC; CDR3: CASSLAGGTYEQYF
size: -; length: 12; V: TRBV5-1; D: -; J: TRBJ1-1; DNA: TGCGCCAGCAGCTTTGACAGACGTGAAGCTTTCTTT; CDR3: CASSFDRREAFF
size: once; length: 14; V: TRBV2; D: TRBD1; J: TRBJ2-1; DNA: TGTGCCAGCAGGGATTACACAGGGGTGGGAGAGCAGTTCTTC; CDR3: CASRDYTGVGEQFF
size: -; length: 17; V: TRBV25-1; D: -; J: TRBJ2-2; DNA: TGTGCCAGCAGTGAATTAGGAGGGACAGCGAACACCGGGGAGCTGTTTTTT; CDR3: CASSELGGTANTGELFF
size: -; length: 15; V: TRBV5-4; D: TRBD1; J: TRBJ2-3; DNA: TGTGCCAGCAGCATTAACAGGGGAATCACAGATACGCAGTATTTT; CDR3: CASSINRGITDTQYF
size: -; length: 14; V: TRBV7-9; D: -; J: TRBJ1-3; DNA: TGTGCCAGCAGCCAGCAATCTCGCGGAAACACCATATATTTT; CDR3: CASSQQSRGNTIYF
size: -; length: 16; V: TRBV6-5; D: TRBD2; J: TRBJ2-1; DNA: TGTGCCAGCAGTTCCACTTGGACTAGCGGTCTCAATGAGCAGTTCTTC; CDR3: CASSSTWTSGLNEQFF
size: -; length: 15; V: TRBV6-5; D: -; J: TRBJ2-7; DNA: TGTGCCAGCAGTTACTCGAGTGGCAGCTCCTACGAGCAGTACTTC; CDR3: CASSYSSGSSYEQYF
size: -; length: 14; V: TRBV10-1; D: -; J: TRBJ1-4; DNA: TGCGCCAGCAGTGACCCGGGGAAGGATGAAAAACTGTTTTTT; CDR3: CASSDPGKDEKLFF
size: -; length: 12; V: TRBV6-5; D: -; J: TRBJ1-2; DNA: TGTGCCAGCAGTAGCAGGGTTGGGGGCTACACCTTC; CDR3: CASSSRVGGYTF
size: -; length: 16; V: TRBV6-4; D: TRBD2; J: TRBJ2-3; DNA: TGTGCCAGCAGCCGGACTAGCGGGAGCGGCACAGATACGCAGTATTTT; CDR3: CASSRTSGSGTDTQYF
size: -; length: 14; V: TRBV7-2; D: -; J: TRBJ2-1; DNA: TGTGCCAGCAGCCCGCAACCTAGTAGCAATGAGCAGTTCTTC; CDR3: CASSPQPSSNEQFF
size: -; length: 15; V: TRBV25-1; D: TRBD1; J: TRBJ2-2; DNA: TGTGCCAGCAGTGAGCCGCGACAGGGGAGCAGGGAGCTGTTTTTT; CDR3: CASSEPRQGSRELFF
size: -; length: 15; V: TRBV18; D: -; J: TRBJ2-2; DNA: TGTGCCAGCTCACCACCTACTGCTGATACCGGGGAGCTGTTTTTT; CDR3: CASSPPTADTGELFF
size: -; length: 15; V: TRBV27; D: TRBD2; J: TRBJ2-7; DNA: TGTGCCAGCAAATTCCGAGCGGGAGGTCTCTACGAGCAGTACTTC; CDR3: CASKFRAGGLYEQYF
size: -; length: 14; V: TRBV14; D: -; J: TRBJ2-7; DNA: TGTGCCAGCAGCCAAGCTATAGGAACATACGAGCAGTACTTC; CDR3: CASSQAIGTYEQYF
size: -; length: 13; V: TRBV7-8; D: -; J: TRBJ2-7; DNA: TGTGCCAGCAGCCCGTCGCAGGCCTACGAGCAGTACTTC; CDR3: CASSPSQAYEQYF
size: -; length: 13; V: TRBV7-9; D: -; J: TRBJ1-2; DNA: TGTGCCAGCAGCTTAGTCGGGTACTATGGCTACACCTTC; CDR3: CASSLVGYYGYTF
size: -; length: 14; V: TRBV2; D: TRBD1; J: TRBJ2-7; DNA: TGTGCCAGCAGTCTGGACAGGGGGCGCATCGAGCAGTACTTC; CDR3: CASSLDRGRIEQYF
size: -; length: 13; V: TRBV6-1; D: -; J: TRBJ1-1; DNA: TGTGCCAGCACTGACAGGAGGAACACTGAAGCTTTCTTT; CDR3: CASTDRRNTEAFF
size: -; length: 14; V: TRBV10-3; D: TRBD1; J: TRBJ2-2; DNA: TGTGCCATCAAGGAGAGACAGGGGTACGGGGAGCTGTTTTTT; CDR3: CAIKERQGYGELFF
size: -; length: 14; V: TRBV5-1; D: -; J: TRBJ1-1; DNA: TGCGCCAGCAGTATGTTGACAGGGAACACTGAAGCTTTCTTT; CDR3: CASSMLTGNTEAFF
size: -; length: 16; V: TRBV7-2; D: TRBD2; J: TRBJ2-1; DNA: TGTGCCAGCAGCTTAGCGTTCGCGGGAGCCTACAATGAGCAGTTCTTC; CDR3: CASSLAFAGAYNEQFF
size: -; length: 14; V: TRBV2; D: -; J: TRBJ2-1; DNA: TGTGCCAGCAGTTTAAACTGGGGAGACAATGAGCAGTTCTTC; CDR3: CASSLNWGDNEQFF
size: -; length: 15; V: TRBV4-1; D: TRBD1; J: TRBJ1-4; DNA: TGCGCCAGCAGCCAACCGACAGGGAGGGATGAAAAACTGTTTTTT; CDR3: CASSQPTGRDEKLFF
size: -; length: 16; V: TRBV29-1; D: TRBD1; J: TRBJ1-1; DNA: TGCAGCGTTGACGGACAGGTCGCAGCCTTGAACACTGAAGCTTTCTTT; CDR3: CSVDGQVAALNTEAFF
size: few; length: 14; V: TRBV6-5; D: -; J: TRBJ2-5; DNA: TGTGCCAGCAGTTATGGTGGGGGGCGGAAGACCCAGTACTTC; CDR3: CASSYGGGRKTQYF
size: -; length: 15; V: TRBV5-1; D: TRBD2; J: TRBJ2-5; DNA: TGCGCCAGCAGCTTTCGGCTAGCGGTCGGAGAGACCCAGTACTTC; CDR3: CASSFRLAVGETQYF
size: -; length: 12; V: TRBV28; D: -; J: TRBJ2-7; DNA: TGTGCCAGCAGTTTATCCCCCTTGTTCCAGTACTTC; CDR3: CASSLSPLFQYF
size: -; length: 11; V: TRBV29-1; D: -; J: TRBJ2-3; DNA: TGCAGCGTATCGCGCGGGGATACGCAGTATTTT; CDR3: CSVSRGDTQYF
size: -; length: 18; V: TRBV9; D: TRBD2; J: TRBJ2-1; DNA: TGTGCCAGCAGCGTAGGAATTAGCGGGAGGTCCTCCTACAATGAGCAGTTCTTC; CDR3: CASSVGISGRSSYNEQFF
size: once; length: 14; V: TRBV29-1; D: TRBD2; J: TRBJ2-2; DNA: TGCAGCGTTAGGAGCGGGAGAAACACCGGGGAGCTGTTTTTT; CDR3: CSVRSGRNTGELFF
size: few; length: 13; V: TRBV4-1; D: TRBD1; J: TRBJ1-2; DNA: TGCGCCAGCAGGGACAGGGATTACTATGGCTACACCTTC; CDR3: CASRDRDYYGYTF
size: -; length: 16; V: TRBV5-6; D: -; J: TRBJ2-5; DNA: TGTGCCAGCAGCTATCTTCTGACAGGAGGGTTGGAGACCCAGTACTTC; CDR3: CASSYLLTGGLETQYF
size: -; length: 14; V: TRBV19; D: -; J: TRBJ1-2; DNA: TGTGCCAGTAGTATACAGGACAGCTACTATGGCTACACCTTC; CDR3: CASSIQDSYYGYTF
size: -; length: 13; V: TRBV5-1; D: -; J: TRBJ2-2; DNA: TGCGCCAGCAGCTTGGAAGTCACCGGGGAGCTGTTTTTT; CDR3: CASSLEVTGELFF
size: once; length: 14; V: TRBV2; D: -; J: TRBJ2-2; DNA: TGTGCCAGCAGCCGACTGGAAAACACCGGGGAGCTGTTTTTT; CDR3: CASSRLENTGELFF
size: -; length: 16; V: TRBV19; D: -; J: TRBJ2-2; DNA: TGTGCCAGTAAAAGGGCGGGGCGTAGTGGCACCGGGGAGCTGTTTTTT; CDR3: CASKRAGRSGTGELFF
size: large; length: 15; V: TRBV9; D: TRBD2; J: TRBJ2-3; DNA: TGTGCCAGCAGCGTAGGAGGCGGGAGGTTAGATACGCAGTATTTT; CDR3: CASSVGGGRLDTQYF
size: -; length: 12; V: TRBV28; D: -; J: TRBJ2-3; DNA: TGTGCCAGTAACGACCAGACGGATACGCAGTATTTT; CDR3: CASNDQTDTQYF
size: large; length: 16; V: TRBV5-1; D: TRBD1; J: TRBJ2-2; DNA: TGCGCCAGCAGCTTGAATCCCGGACAGGGGGCCGGGGAGCTGTTTTTT; CDR3: CASSLNPGQGAGELFF
size: -; length: 15; V: TRBV7-6; D: -; J: TRBJ2-7; DNA: TGTGCCAGCAGCTTAGAGGGGCACTCAACCTACGAGCAGTACTTC; CDR3: CASSLEGHSTYEQYF
size: -; length: 15; V: TRBV5-6; D: -; J: TRBJ2-7; DNA: TGTGCCAGCAGCTTGAACAGCCACGGGCTTTACGAGCAGTACTTC; CDR3: CASSLNSHGLYEQYF
size: -; length: 14; V: TRBV6-5; D: -; J: TRBJ1-2; DNA: TGTGCCACCGGAAGACCTGGGGGTCCCTATGGCTACACCTTC; CDR3: CATGRPGGPYGYTF
size: -; length: 15; V: TRBV29-1; D: -; J: TRBJ2-7; DNA: TGCAGCGTTGAAGATCGTATGGACACAAATTACGAGCAGTACTTC; CDR3: CSVEDRMDTNYEQYF
size: -; length: 14; V: TRBV5-4; D: -; J: TRBJ2-7; DNA: TGTGCCAGCAGCCTGCGGGGCCCTCAAGCCGAGCAGTACTTC; CDR3: CASSLRGPQAEQYF
size: -; length: 15; V: TRBV11-2; D: TRBD2; J: TRBJ2-1; DNA: TGTGCCAGCAGCTCCCGGACTAGCGGGAGAAATGAGCAGTTCTTC; CDR3: CASSSRTSGRNEQFF
size: -; length: 13; V: TRBV6-1; D: TRBD2; J: TRBJ2-7; DNA: TGTGCCAGCAGTGAAGCGTGGCGGGAGCGGCAGTACTTC; CDR3: CASSEAWRERQYF
size: -; length: 16; V: TRBV27; D: TRBD2; J: TRBJ2-1; DNA: TGTGCCAGCAGTCTCGGTGCGGGAGGAGGCTTCAATGAGCAGTTCTTC; CDR3: CASSLGAGGGFNEQFF
size: -; length: 14; V: TRBV5-1; D: TRBD1; J: TRBJ1-2; DNA: TGCGCCAGCAGCTTGGAAGGGACAGCGTATGGCTACACCTTC; CDR3: CASSLEGTAYGYTF
size: -; length: 15; V: TRBV23-1; D: -; J: TRBJ2-7; DNA: TGCGTCTCATCCCCGGCCAGGGCTCAGAACTACGAGCAGTACTTC; CDR3: CVSSPARAQNYEQYF
size: -; length: 14; V: TRBV5-6; D: -; J: TRBJ2-4; DNA: TGTGCCAGCAGCTCCCCCTCTGGGCTTGACATTCAGTACTTC; CDR3: CASSSPSGLDIQYF
size: -; length: 14; V: TRBV9; D: TRBD2; J: TRBJ2-1; DNA: TGTGCCAGCAGTCCGACTAGCGGGAGATATGAGCAGTTCTTC; CDR3: CASSPTSGRYEQFF
size: -; length: 14; V: TRBV6-1; D: -; J: TRBJ2-7; DNA: TGTGCCAGCAGATCTCGGGACGGAGCCTACGAGCAGTACTTC; CDR3: CASRSRDGAYEQYF
size: -; length: 12; V: TRBV30; D: TRBD2; J: TRBJ2-7; DNA: TGTGCCTGGGCTAGCGGGAACTACGAGCAGTACTTC; CDR3: CAWASGNYEQYF